Following are 31 T cell receptor beta chains from one sample sequenced in a study of T cell responses to AZD1222 COVID-19 vaccine. Method: immunoSEQ multiplex PCR; TCRdb's copy keeps in-frame clones and lacks some. The sample has 200,000 to 250,000 clones, 85% to 95% seen once. The sample consisted of peripheral blood, taken on day 0 of MenACWY control vaccination. The receptor set was obtained from an adult in good health.

V and J are TRBV28 and TRBJ1-1, with D hard to call. Trimming removed 9 bases from V and 3 bases from J, with 14 bases in between. Germline CDR1 MDHEN, CDR2 SYDVKM. The length of the CDR3 is 13 residues. The CDR3 reads CASLLVGYTEAFF. The DNA for the CDR3 is TGTGCCAGTCTCCTTGTTGGGTACACTGAAGCTTTCTTT.

The chain recombines TRBV6-6 with TRBJ2-5; D is possibly TRBD1 (5 bases). The length of the CDR3 is 14 residues. The germline V gene encodes CDR1 MNHNY and CDR2 SVGAGI (reference sequence). The V end lost 2 bases, the J end lost 4 bases, and 11 bases lay between the germline ends. This CDR3 reads CASSYPERGETQYF. The CDR3 nucleotides are TGTGCCAGCAGTTACCCGGAAAGGGGAGAGACCCAGTACTTC.

The rearrangement joins TRBV5-8 to TRBJ2-5, with D possibly called TRBD1 or TRBD2 (5 bases each). Germline lookup yields CDR1 SGHTS and CDR2 YDEGEE. The CDR3 is 13 residues long. V shed 4 bases and J shed 5 bases, with 12 bases lying between them. The CDR3 protein is CASSRRDRETQYF. The CDR3, as DNA: TGTGCCAGCAGCCGTAGGGACCGGGAGACCCAGTACTTC.

This clone was recorded once. The chain employs TRBV6-2 or TRBV6-3 and TRBJ1-5; D may be TRBD1 (6 bases). This CDR3 contains 19 residues. Trimming took off 2 bases at V and 0 bases at J, with 20 bases between the two ends. Germline V gives CDR1 MNHEY, CDR2 SVGEGT. The CDR3: CASSYVPGTNSLSNQPQHF. DNA of the CDR3: TGTGCCAGCAGTTACGTTCCGGGGACAAACTCTCTTAGCAATCAGCCCCAGCATTTT.

The chain employs TRBV7-2 and TRBJ2-7, with TRBD2 matching over 10 bases. Germline values: CDR1 SGHTA, CDR2 FQGNSA. The J segment lost 0 bases and the V segment lost 1 base, leaving 9 bases of the junction unmatched. The CDR3 sequence is 18 residues long. The CDR3 here is CASSLGPSGGPASYEQYF. The CDR3 DNA reads TGTGCCAGCAGCTTAGGGCCTAGCGGGGGCCCTGCCTCCTACGAGCAGTACTTC.

This clone occurred once. The chain joins TRBV4-1 to TRBJ2-2; D is perhaps TRBD1 (7 bases). With 1 base removed from V and 5 bases from J, the gap between germline ends came to 20 bases. Per germline, CDR1 MGHRA and CDR2 YSYEKL. The CDR3 is 18 amino acids. CDR3 coding DNA: TGCGCCAGCAGCCAAGGGAGGGCCAGGGGGGTAAAAACCGGGGAGCTGTTTTTT. Translating it yields CASSQGRARGVKTGELFF.

The chain couples TRBV27 to TRBJ1-4, with D perhaps TRBD1 (5 bases). The germline V gene encodes CDR1 MNHEY and CDR2 SMNVEV (reference sequence). V lost 1 base to trimming and J lost 7 bases, with 10 bases between them. The CDR3 covers 14 residues. Here the CDR3 DNA reads TGTGCCAGCAGTTTATGGGGGAGGAGTGAAAAACTGTTTTTT. It yields the protein CASSLWGRSEKLFF.

This clone has only one observation. V gene TRBV18 combines with J gene TRBJ2-5, with TRBD2 matching 8 bases. The length of the CDR3 is 14 residues. V trimming: 3 bases; J trimming: 5 bases; junction bases outside the gene matches: 5. Germline lookup yields CDR1 KGHSH and CDR2 LQKENI. In DNA form, the CDR3 reads TGTGCCAGCTCACCCGGTAGCGGGGTTGAGACCCAGTACTTC. This encodes CASSPGSGVETQYF. Variable domain in full (rest from reference TRBV18 and TRBJ2-5): NAGVMQNPRHLVRRRGQEARLRCSPMKGHSHVYWYRQLPEEGLKFMVYLQKENIIDESGMPKERFSAEFPKEGPSILRIQQVVRGDSAAYFCASSPGSGVETQYFGPGTRLLVL.

The CDR3 nucleotides read TGTGCCAGCGGACTAGCGGGAGTCTCCTACAATGAGCAGTTCTTC. It specifies CASGLAGVSYNEQFF. The chain couples TRBV19 to TRBJ2-1; TRBD2 matches at 13 bases. The germline CDR1 and CDR2 sequences are LNHDA and SQIVND (reference sequence). Trimming cost V 9 bases and J 0 bases; bases outside gene matches: 2. The CDR3 extends over 15 amino acids. The variable domain in full, completed from reference TRBV19 and TRBJ2-1, reads DGGITQSPKYLFRKEGQNVTLSCEQNLNHDAMYWYRQDPGQGLRLIYYSQIVNDFQKGDIAEGYSVSREKKESFPLTVTSAQKNPTAFYLCASGLAGVSYNEQFFGPGTRLTVL.

The chain employs TRBV28 and TRBJ2-1; 10 nucleotides line up with TRBD1. With V trimmed by 6 bases and J by 12 bases, 5 bases remained unmatched. The CDR3 runs 12 residues. Germline loops: CDR1 MDHEN, CDR2 SYDVKM. The CDR3 spells CASRTGTGAQFF. CDR3 bases: TGTGCCAGCAGAACCGGGACAGGGGCGCAGTTCTTC.

The chain is built from TRBV9 and TRBJ2-3; 10 bases fit TRBD2. The CDR3 length is 16 residues. Per germline, CDR1 SGDLS and CDR2 YYNGEE. V gave up 4 bases and J gave up 8 bases; unmatched junction bases: 13. The CDR3 DNA reads as TGTGCCAGCAGCCCCAGTAGTAGCGGGGGGAGAGGTACGCAGTATTTT. It encodes CASSPSSSGGRGTQYF.

In this sample, this clone turned up once. The chain is built from TRBV6-2 or TRBV6-3 and TRBJ1-2; no definite D call. The CDR3 is 12 residues long. Between the trimmed V and J ends, which lost 2 bases and 7 bases, there was a span of 8 bases. CDR1 and CDR2 (germline): MNHEY, SVGEGT. CDR3 sequence reads: CASSYAQGGYTF. The CDR3 coding sequence is TGTGCCAGCAGTTACGCGCAAGGTGGCTACACCTTC.

This clone came up a few times. The same CDR3 can be traced to other DNA sequences in this sample. The V gene is TRBV19, the J gene TRBJ1-1, with unresolved D. This CDR3 region has 13 residues. The V end lost 3 bases, the J end lost 4 bases, and 9 bases lay between the germline ends. Germline CDR1 LNHDA, CDR2 SQIVND (reference sequence). CDR3 sequence reads: CASSIPGSTEAFF. The CDR3 coding sequence is TGTGCCAGTAGTATCCCCGGAAGCACTGAAGCTTTCTTT.

The chain links TRBV2 to TRBJ2-7; the D gene is possibly TRBD2 (6 bases). The CDR3 runs to 15 residues. The V gene lost 4 bases and the J gene lost 3 bases, with 16 bases spanning the gap. CDR1 is SNHLY and CDR2 is FYNNEI in the germline V gene. Here the CDR3 reads CASSGGRDLLYEQYF. Here the CDR3 DNA reads TGTGCCAGCAGTGGTGGCCGGGACTTACTCTACGAGCAGTACTTC.

The chain has TRBV3-1 (or the pseudogene TRBV3-2) and TRBJ1-5, with a weak D call TRBD1 (5 bases). Germline values: CDR1 LGHDT, CDR2 YNNKEL (reference sequence). The CDR3 is 17 amino acids. Trimming took off 1 base at V and 1 base at J, with 14 bases between the two ends. The CDR3 DNA reads TGTGCCAGCAGCCAAGGGTTATGGGGGAAGAGCAATCAGCCCCAGCATTTT. It encodes CASSQGLWGKSNQPQHF.

This sequence joins TRBV5-1 and TRBJ1-2; D perhaps matches TRBD1 (5 bases). The CDR3 sequence is 14 residues long. CDR1 SGHRS and CDR2 YFSETQ come from the germline V gene. V was shortened by 5 bases and J by 4 bases, with 15 bases between the two germline ends. The CDR3 is CASRSQAGVYGYTF. The CDR3 region has the DNA TGCGCCAGCAGATCACAGGCCGGTGTCTATGGCTACACCTTC.

The rearrangement uses TRBV5-1 and TRBJ1-1; D not certain. With 0 bases removed from V and 0 bases from J, the gap between germline ends came to 15 bases. The length of the CDR3 is 17 residues. In germline, CDR1 is SGHRS, CDR2 YFSETQ. In DNA, the CDR3 is TGCGCCAGCAGCTTGGGACACCACCCTCAAATGAACACTGAAGCTTTCTTT. Protein product: CASSLGHHPQMNTEAFF.

The genes are TRBV7-3 and TRBJ2-2, with D maybe TRBD1 (6 bases). Between the trimmed V and J ends, which lost 5 bases and 4 bases, there was a span of 14 bases. This CDR3 contains 15 residues. Per the germline V gene, CDR1 is SGHTA and CDR2 is FQGTGA. This chain's CDR3 is CASSPQGSGTGELFF. DNA for the CDR3: TGTGCCAGCAGCCCACAGGGAAGTGGCACCGGGGAGCTGTTTTTT.

The chain is built from TRBV7-9 and TRBJ1-1; weak D call: TRBD1 (6 bases). From germline, CDR1 is SEHNR and CDR2 FQNEAQ (reference sequence). V was shortened by 4 bases and J by 4 bases, with 13 bases between the two germline ends. CDR3 length: 14 residues. The CDR3 DNA reads TGTGCCAGCAGCTCCACAGGGCTAACCACTGAAGCTTTCTTT. Protein: CASSSTGLTTEAFF.

The V call is TRBV6-2 or TRBV6-3, the J call TRBJ2-3; the D gene is possibly TRBD1 (5 bases). Germline V gene lookup returns CDR1 MNHEY and CDR2 SVGEGT. Trimming took off 6 bases at V and 2 bases at J, with 12 bases between the two ends. CDR3 length equals 14 residues. This CDR3 is CASSPGHVTDTQYF. CDR3 coding DNA: TGTGCCAGCAGCCCTGGACATGTCACAGATACGCAGTATTTT.

This sequence joins TRBV10-2 and TRBJ1-5; D is perhaps TRBD1 (6 bases). Per the germline V gene, CDR1 is WSHSY and CDR2 is SAAADI. V gave up 8 bases and J gave up 9 bases, with 23 bases separating them. This CDR3 has 15 amino acids. The CDR3 DNA is TGCGCCAGCGGCGCGGGGCAGGGGTTTTTTTGGCCCCAGCATTTT. Its protein product is CASGAGQGFFWPQHF.

V and J are TRBV13 and TRBJ1-1; D remains ambiguous. CDR1 and CDR2 from the germline V gene are PRHDT and FYEKMQ (reference sequence). V gave up 5 bases and J gave up 6 bases, with 7 bases separating them. The CDR3 length is 11 residues. CDR3 DNA: TGTGCCAGCAGCCTGCTCCCTGAAGCTTTCTTT. Protein product: CASSLLPEAFF.

The J gene is TRBJ1-2, the V gene TRBV29-1; D uncertain. Germline-derived CDR1 and CDR2 are SQVTM and ANQGSEA. Trimming removed 6 bases at V and 5 bases at J, with 13 bases between. This CDR3 is built from 12 residues. The CDR3 loop reads CSVQGGGYGYTF. DNA of the CDR3: TGCAGCGTCCAAGGCGGTGGTTATGGCTACACCTTC.

The chain joins TRBV9 to TRBJ2-3; TRBD1 is a possible D gene (5 bases). Germline-derived CDR1 and CDR2 are SGDLS and YYNGEE. Trimming stripped 2 bases from V and 0 bases from J, with 10 bases between. The CDR3 covers 15 residues. The CDR3 DNA reads TGTGCCAGCAGCGTTACAGGCATTAGCACAGATACGCAGTATTTT. Residues: CASSVTGISTDTQYF.

J is TRBJ1-3 and V is TRBV18; 9 nucleotides agree with TRBD1. The CDR3 has 17 amino acids. The V gene end was trimmed by 6 bases and the J gene end by 4 bases; junction bases not matched to a gene: 13. Germline CDR1 and CDR2: KGHSH and LQKENI. The CDR3: CASSRGRQGESGNTIYF. DNA for the CDR3: TGTGCCAGCTCGAGAGGGAGACAGGGGGAATCCGGAAACACCATATATTTT.

V gene TRBV29-1 combines with J gene TRBJ2-5; D is unclear. Germline V gives CDR1 SQVTM, CDR2 ANQGSEA. There are 13 residues in the CDR3. Trimming stripped 4 bases from V and 4 bases from J, with 13 bases between. The CDR3 loop is CSVGIRVGETQYF. Written as DNA, the CDR3 is TGCAGCGTTGGTATTCGGGTCGGAGAGACCCAGTACTTC.

The chain carries TRBV6-1 and TRBJ2-3, with 14 nucleotides matching TRBD2. The germline CDR1 and CDR2 sequences are MNHNS and SASEGT. The CDR3 is 19 amino acids. Germline trimming cut 1 base from V and 0 bases from J; bases unmatched to any gene: 6. CDR3 protein: CASSEGGLAGGLSTDTQYF. The CDR3 region has the DNA TGTGCCAGCAGTGAAGGAGGACTAGCGGGGGGCCTTAGCACAGATACGCAGTATTTT.

J is TRBJ2-5 and V is TRBV5-1; TRBD2 is a possible D gene (5 bases). This CDR3 has 14 residues. V dropped 0 bases and J dropped 2 bases, with 8 bases sitting between them. Germline V gene sequence: CDR1 SGHRS, CDR2 YFSETQ. CDR3 loop: CASSLVGVQETQYF. The DNA for the CDR3 is TGCGCCAGCAGCTTGGTGGGAGTTCAAGAGACCCAGTACTTC. Complete variable domain (other parts from reference TRBV5-1 and TRBJ2-5): KAGVTQTPRYLIKTRGQQVTLSCSPISGHRSVSWYQQTPGQGLQFLFEYFSETQRNKGNFPGRFSGRQFSNSRSEMNVSTLELGDSALYLCASSLVGVQETQYFGPGTRLLVL.

The chain recombines TRBV6-5 with TRBJ1-2; tentatively, D is TRBD1 (6 bases). Germline loops: CDR1 MNHEY, CDR2 SVGAGI. This CDR3 spans 13 amino acids. Between the trimmed V and J ends, which lost 8 bases and 3 bases, there was a span of 13 bases. DNA for the CDR3: TGTGCCAGCCGGCGGGGGGCGGACTATGGCTACACCTTC. Translation gives CASRRGADYGYTF.

On this clone itself: This sample also contains other DNA sequences that code for the same CDR3. V and J are TRBV19 and TRBJ1-5; D perhaps matches TRBD1 (6 bases). The CDR3 extends over 15 amino acids. Germline loops: CDR1 LNHDA, CDR2 SQIVND (reference sequence). With 3 bases removed from V and 1 base from J, the gap between germline ends came to 10 bases. CDR3 protein: CASSIGGGSNQPQHF. CDR3 coding DNA: TGTGCCAGTAGTATCGGAGGGGGGAGCAATCAGCCCCAGCATTTT.

V is TRBV5-4 and J is TRBJ1-1; D might be TRBD1 (5 bases). This CDR3 region has 15 residues. Germline CDR1 is SGHNT and CDR2 is YYREEE (reference sequence). The ends were cut back, 2 bases at V and 2 bases at J, with 13 bases in the middle. Written as DNA, the CDR3 is TGTGCCAGCAGCTTAGAACTAGGGGTAAACACTGAAGCTTTCTTT. This encodes CASSLELGVNTEAFF.